This T cell receptor beta chain appears in the sequencing data of a study of Graves' ophthalmopathy and Graves' hyperthyroidism (dated by TCRdb to about 2018). About the full investigation: Peripheral blood was collected at initial diagnosis, prior to any treatment. TCR beta repertoire signatures were used to distinguish Graves' ophthalmopathy from Graves' hyperthyroidism and to predict progression to ophthalmopathy. In total, 135 blood samples were TCR-sequenced: fewer than 50 ophthalmopathy, 80 or so hyperthyroidism and roughly 17 hyperthyroidism-to-ophthalmopathy patients. To explore V-J signatures distinguishing ophthalmopathy from hyperthyroidism, a discovery set of 100 patients (43 ophthalmopathy, roughly 60 stable hyperthyroidism) was enrolled. For independent validation, a separate cohort was made up of about 18 hyperthyroidism patients plus 17 patients who later progressed from hyperthyroidism to ophthalmopathy. In over 5 hyperthyroidism patients, the T-cell repertoires found in thyroid tissue were compared with those found in blood. Following sampling, methimazole starting at 30 mg daily was administered to hyperthyroidism patients, and high-dose intravenous methylprednisolone was administered to ophthalmopathy patients.

V lost 1 base and J lost 6 bases; the stretch between them is 9 bases long. Including cysteine and phenylalanine, the CDR3 has 13 amino acids. Only the CDR3 portion is preserved as DNA: 39 bases, with reading frame beginning at the first base. The germline V gene (reference sequence) specifies SEHNR as CDR1 and FQNEAQ as CDR2. Overall results and qualifications from the work: Most expanded thyroid clonotypes with frequency above 0.001 were also detected in blood, suggesting blood repertoires may reflect the thyroid immune response. In cross-validation, the 13-signature model distinguished ophthalmopathy from stable hyperthyroidism with 85% to 90% sensitivity and roughly 81% specificity, and in the test set the corresponding values were around 80% and 75%. No statistical method was used to set the sample size in advance, and the investigators knew which group each participant was assigned to. In validation, the model predicted ophthalmopathy progression with less than 71% sensitivity and around 72% specificity; some twelve predicted patients were CT-confirmed with GO in a median of around 6.5 months.

A remark on this clonotype: What antigen it recognizes has not been identified. Base qualities are not recorded, but no much larger clone differs from it by a single base.

For repertoire sequencing, the TCR beta CDR3 regions were amplified from RNA transcripts. The first round of RT-PCR was done with HTBI primers and the Qiagen OneStep RT-PCR kit, and was followed by a second round of multiplex PCR, then size selection and purification. Libraries were sequenced paired-end with 100 bp reads on an Illumina HiSeq2000. Per the authors' processing: SOAPnuke was used for read processing, and reads with adapters, uncalled bases, a mean Phred below 15, or no exact constant-primer or identifier match were discarded. COPE v1.2.5 was used to merge high-quality paired reads. Each unique nucleotide sequence was defined as a clonotype, and clonotypes were aligned to IMGT TRB V, D and J references with MiTCR v1.1. Analysis was restricted to V-J combinations with a frequency above 0.0001, which covered roughly 99% of repertoires. For each V-J combination, a TCR clonal expansion and chaos score was defined as the ratio of F50 clonal expansion to chaos observed in the TCRdist matrix. Features were reduced by Welch's t-statistics and random forest to roughly 14 V-J combinations, which fed a naive Bayes classifier. The Morisita-Horn index was used to measure how similar the thyroid and blood repertoires were. TCRdb's own reprocessing of the public reads used fastp at Q25 and MiXCR and kept productive beta chains. Each entry is one CDR3 protein sequence, shown with its most common DNA and genes. These V and J calls derive from TCRdb rather than the authors' analysis. The sample data list 300,000 to 450,000 distinct CDR3 sequences, and roughly 17% of these were observed just once. Clones ranked in the top ten supply 2% to 3% of the sample.

A patient counted as having stable hyperthyroidism if there was no progression to ophthalmopathy within 18 months of follow-up. The hyperthyroidism patients were 18 to 65 years old and newly diagnosed, with a disease duration of less than 2 months. Anyone with other autoimmune diseases, uncontrolled infections, pregnancy or lactation was excluded from the study. Diagnosis relied on clinical symptoms, serum thyroxine, TRAb, thyroid ultrasound and orbital computed tomography. Using Ficoll-Paque density gradient centrifugation, PBMCs were isolated from 10 ml of fresh peripheral blood. Total RNA was extracted with Trizol reagent and quality-checked on an Agilent 2100 Bioanalyzer.

This TCR was recovered from an adult woman with stable Graves' hyperthyroidism. The sequence joins TRBV7-9 to TRBJ1-1, with no reliable assignment of the D segment. Sequencing input: peripheral blood. The CDR3: CASSLDQIAEAFF. The nucleotide sequence reads TGTGCCAGCAGCTTAGATCAAATAGCTGAAGCTTTCTTT.